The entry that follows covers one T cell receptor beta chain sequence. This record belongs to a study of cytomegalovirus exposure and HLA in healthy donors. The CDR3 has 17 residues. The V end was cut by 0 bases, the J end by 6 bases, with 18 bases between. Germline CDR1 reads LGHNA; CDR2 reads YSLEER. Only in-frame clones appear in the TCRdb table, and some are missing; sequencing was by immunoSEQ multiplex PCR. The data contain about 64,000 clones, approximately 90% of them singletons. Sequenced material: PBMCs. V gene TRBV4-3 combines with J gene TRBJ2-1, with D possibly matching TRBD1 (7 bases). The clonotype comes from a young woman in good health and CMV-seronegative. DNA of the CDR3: TGCGCCAGCAGCCAAGACGGGAGACAGGGCTTTATCAATGAGCAGTTCTTC. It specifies CASSQDGRQGFINEQFF.